This TCR beta chain was recorded in a study of blood T cell repertoires in COVID-19. At the level of the study: Sites across the United States, Italy and Spain contributed samples from acute and convalescent COVID-19. Sources were T cells, B-cell-depleted T cells, or PBMCs; the material itself was cDNA or gDNA.

Participant ages covered roughly 18 to 89 years across 24 US areas. In the original workflow: Reference gene primers were amplified, and this amplification served to estimate nucleated cell counts. Sequenced by immunoSEQ multiplex PCR; TCRdb stores in-frame clones only, minus some. V, J and clone size are taken as reported in that table, and D and trimming were inferred from the DNA itself. The profile shows fewer than 350,000 clones, about nine tenths of them singletons. Trimming at V came to 7 bases and at J to 0 bases, leaving 5 bases not matched to a gene. Germline values: CDR1 LNHDA, CDR2 SQIVND (reference sequence). There are 14 residues in the CDR3. Remarks on this clone: Other DNA variants within this sample encode the same CDR3.

The specimen was PBMCs or T cells enriched from blood (not recorded which). The clonotype was recovered from a woman aged 40 to 50 with acute COVID-19. This chain links TRBV19 with TRBJ1-2; TRBD1 aligns across 7 bases. CDR3 residues: CASTPGQTNYGYTF. DNA of the CDR3: TGTGCCAGTACCCCGGGACAGACTAACTATGGCTACACCTTC. The whole variable domain, filled in from reference TRBV19 and TRBJ1-2, reads DGGITQSPKYLFRKEGQNVTLSCEQNLNHDAMYWYRQDPGQGLRLIYYSQIVNDFQKGDIAEGYSVSREKKESFPLTVTSAQKNPTAFYLCASTPGQTNYGYTFGSGTRLTVV.